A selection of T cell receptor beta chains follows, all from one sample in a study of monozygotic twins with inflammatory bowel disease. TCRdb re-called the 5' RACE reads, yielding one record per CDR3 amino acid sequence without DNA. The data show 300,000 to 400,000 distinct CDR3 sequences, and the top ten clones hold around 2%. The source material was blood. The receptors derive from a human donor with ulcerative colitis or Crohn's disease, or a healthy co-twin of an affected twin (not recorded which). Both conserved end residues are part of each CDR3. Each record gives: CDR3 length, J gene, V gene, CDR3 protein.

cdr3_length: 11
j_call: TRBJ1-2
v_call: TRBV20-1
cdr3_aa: CSGKPHRGYTF

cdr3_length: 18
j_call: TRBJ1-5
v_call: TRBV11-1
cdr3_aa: CASSLAPQGATNRQPQHF

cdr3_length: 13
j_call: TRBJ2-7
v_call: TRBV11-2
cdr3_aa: CASSSDRFDEQYF

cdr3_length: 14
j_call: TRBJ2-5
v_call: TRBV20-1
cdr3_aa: CSARDPQSGETQYF

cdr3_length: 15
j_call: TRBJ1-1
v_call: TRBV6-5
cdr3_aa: CASGLDDRVSTEAFF

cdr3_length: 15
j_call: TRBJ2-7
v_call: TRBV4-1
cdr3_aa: CASSANPTGTYEQYF

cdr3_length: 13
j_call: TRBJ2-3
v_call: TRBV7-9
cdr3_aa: CASSQRGTDTQYF

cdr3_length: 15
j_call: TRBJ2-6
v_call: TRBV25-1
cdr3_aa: CASSGIISGANVLTF

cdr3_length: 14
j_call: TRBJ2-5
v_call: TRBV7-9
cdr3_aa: CASSSAGRSETQYF

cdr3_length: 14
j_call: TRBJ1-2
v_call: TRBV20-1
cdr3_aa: CSAEPDSPYYGYTF

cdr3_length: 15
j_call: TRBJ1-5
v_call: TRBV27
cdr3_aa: CASSLNPGYNQPQHF

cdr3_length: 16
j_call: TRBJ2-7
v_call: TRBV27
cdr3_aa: CASSSPGLAGSYEQYF

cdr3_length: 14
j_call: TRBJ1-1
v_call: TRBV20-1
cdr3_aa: CSGVSPWINTEAFF

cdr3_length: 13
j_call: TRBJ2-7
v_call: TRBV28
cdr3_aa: CAIEQGAAYEQYF

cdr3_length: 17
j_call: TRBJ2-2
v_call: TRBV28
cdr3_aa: CASSLSLAGRNTGELFF

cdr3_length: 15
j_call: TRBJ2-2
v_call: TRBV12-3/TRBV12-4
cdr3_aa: CASSRLAGGTGELFF

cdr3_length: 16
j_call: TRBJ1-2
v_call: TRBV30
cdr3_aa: CAWSESGRVGLNGYTF

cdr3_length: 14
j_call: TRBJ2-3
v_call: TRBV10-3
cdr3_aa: CAISTGEFGDTQYF

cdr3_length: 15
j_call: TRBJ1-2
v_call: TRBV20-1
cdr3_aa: CSADLTGESGDGYTF

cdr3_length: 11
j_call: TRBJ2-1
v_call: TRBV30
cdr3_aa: CAWNRFNEQFF

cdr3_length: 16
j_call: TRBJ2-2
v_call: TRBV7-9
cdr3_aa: CASSLETSWDTGELFF

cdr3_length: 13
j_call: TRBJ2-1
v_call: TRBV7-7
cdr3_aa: CASSLTGDVEQFF

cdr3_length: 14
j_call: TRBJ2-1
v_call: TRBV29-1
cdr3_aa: CSARGGKGYNEQFF

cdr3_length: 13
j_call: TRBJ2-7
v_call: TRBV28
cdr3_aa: CASSFTFIHEQYF

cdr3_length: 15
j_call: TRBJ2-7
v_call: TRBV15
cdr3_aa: CATSSRILTPYEQYF

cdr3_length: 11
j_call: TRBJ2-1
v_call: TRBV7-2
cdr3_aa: CASSFKLKQFF

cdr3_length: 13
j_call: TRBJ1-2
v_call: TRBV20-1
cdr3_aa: CSARGRGIYGYTF

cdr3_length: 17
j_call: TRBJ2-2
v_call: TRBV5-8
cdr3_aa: CASSHLIRTANTGELFF

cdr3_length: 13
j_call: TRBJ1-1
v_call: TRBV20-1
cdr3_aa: CSASADSHTEAFF

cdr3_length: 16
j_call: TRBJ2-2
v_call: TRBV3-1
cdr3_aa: CASSTRTSEGTGELFF

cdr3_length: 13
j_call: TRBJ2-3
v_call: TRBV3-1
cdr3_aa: CASSQTPRDTQYF

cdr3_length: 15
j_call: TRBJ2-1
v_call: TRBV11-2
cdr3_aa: CASSSETGNYNEQFF

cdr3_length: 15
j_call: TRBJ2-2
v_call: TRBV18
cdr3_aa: CASSPRRGDTGELFF

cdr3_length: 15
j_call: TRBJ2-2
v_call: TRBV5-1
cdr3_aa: CASSFIGEPTGELFF

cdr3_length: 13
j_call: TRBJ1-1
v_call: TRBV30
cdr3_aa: CAWRLRNEAEAFF

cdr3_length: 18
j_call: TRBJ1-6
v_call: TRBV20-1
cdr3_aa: CSASSWTGATGPNSPLHF

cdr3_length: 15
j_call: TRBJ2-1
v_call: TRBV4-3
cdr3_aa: CASSQTSGDYNEQFF

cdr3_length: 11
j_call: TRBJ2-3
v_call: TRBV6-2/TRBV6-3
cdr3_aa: CASRRADTQYF

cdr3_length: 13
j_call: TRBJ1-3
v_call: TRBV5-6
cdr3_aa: CASSLSSGNTIYF

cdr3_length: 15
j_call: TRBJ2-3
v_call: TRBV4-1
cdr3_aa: CASSQGTGNTDTQYF

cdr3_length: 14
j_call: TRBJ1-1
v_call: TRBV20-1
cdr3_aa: CSASLGGRNTEAFF

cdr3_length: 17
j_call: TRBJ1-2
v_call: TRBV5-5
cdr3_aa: CASSLDRQGTPNYGYTF

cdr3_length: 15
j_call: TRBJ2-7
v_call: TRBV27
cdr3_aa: CASSLYPTPLYEQYF

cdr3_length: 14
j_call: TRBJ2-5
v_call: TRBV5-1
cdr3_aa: CASSSGTGAETQYF

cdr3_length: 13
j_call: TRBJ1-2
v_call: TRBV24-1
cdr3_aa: CATSDGGDYGYTF

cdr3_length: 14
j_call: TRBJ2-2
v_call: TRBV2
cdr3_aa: CASSLSGSTGELFF

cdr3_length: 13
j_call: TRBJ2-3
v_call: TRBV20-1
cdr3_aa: CSARRTGTPTQYF

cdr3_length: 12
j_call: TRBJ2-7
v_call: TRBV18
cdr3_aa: CASSPLSGEQYF

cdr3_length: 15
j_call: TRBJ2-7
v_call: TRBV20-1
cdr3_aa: CSALGSAGGSYEQYF

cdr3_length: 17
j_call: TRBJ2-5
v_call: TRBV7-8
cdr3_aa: CASSFGYRATEGETQYF